The present T cell receptor (beta chain) was sequenced within a study of cytomegalovirus exposure and HLA in healthy donors. General study findings and limits: The investigators catalogued 164 TCR beta chains as cytomegalovirus-associated.

The PCR had 60 Vbeta and 13 Jbeta primers. Profiled with immunoSEQ multiplex PCR; TCRdb holds only in-frame clones, not every one. The sample contains 150,000 to 200,000 clones, roughly 70% of which appear only once. This CDR3 contains 13 residues. Trimming took 3 bases from V and 5 from J; bases not matched to a gene: 2. In germline, CDR1 is SGHTA, CDR2 FQGTGA. With regard to this clone: No antigen is known for it.

The V call is TRBV7-3, the J call TRBJ1-2; 8 bases fit TRBD1. This receptor was taken from a woman in her thirties or forties in good health and CMV-seropositive. The sequenced sample consisted of PBMCs. The CDR3 protein is CASSLTGEYGYTF. The DNA for the CDR3 is TGTGCCAGCAGCTTGACAGGGGAATATGGCTACACCTTC.